A single sample gave rise to the 26 T cell receptor beta chains below, sequenced in a study of OX40 agonist ivuxolimab in advanced cancers. Measured with immunoSEQ multiplex PCR; TCRdb has only the in-frame clones, and not every one. The table shows roughly 75,000 clones, with about 86% occurring only once. The sample in question was CD4+ or CD8+ T cells sorted from blood, obtained in a trial of the OX40 agonist ivuxolimab. The receptors derive from an adult with an advanced solid tumor such as melanoma, head and neck, liver or kidney cancer.

The V and J genes are TRBV6-5 and TRBJ1-4; D is unclear. The CDR3 spans 15 residues. Trimming took 2 bases from V and 1 from J, leaving 8 bases between them. Germline V CDR1 and CDR2: MNHEY, SVGAGI. CDR3 sequence: CASSYGRQTNEKLFF. CDR3 bases: TGTGCCAGCAGTTACGGGCGCCAAACTAATGAAAAACTGTTTTTT.

The J gene is TRBJ2-7, the V gene TRBV5-1; unclear D gene. The CDR3 length is 14 residues. V shed 0 bases and J shed 0 bases, with 7 bases lying between them. The germline CDR1 and CDR2 sequences are SGHRS and YFSETQ. The CDR3 protein is CASSLAVGSYEQYF. The CDR3 DNA reads TGCGCCAGCAGCTTGGCCGTCGGCTCCTACGAGCAGTACTTC.

V and J are TRBV9 and TRBJ2-1, with 12 bases lining up with TRBD1. V was clipped by 5 bases and J by 8 bases; unmatched bases: 5. The CDR3 contains 14 residues. Per the germline V gene, CDR1 is SGDLS and CDR2 is YYNGEE. CDR3 coding DNA: TGTGCCAGCAGAAGGGGACAGGGGGCAGATGAGCAGTTCTTC. As protein: CASRRGQGADEQFF.

This clone has just a few counts. This rearrangement joins TRBV30 to TRBJ1-1; TRBD1 aligns across 7 bases. This CDR3 spans 15 amino acids. Trimming at V came to 2 bases and at J to 4 bases, leaving 10 bases not matched to a gene. Germline CDR1 GTSNPN, CDR2 SVGIG (reference sequence). CDR3 protein: CAWSRQGSVGTEAFF. CDR3 DNA: TGTGCCTGGAGTCGACAGGGTTCGGTGGGCACTGAAGCTTTCTTT.

The rearrangement joins TRBV28 to TRBJ2-1; possibly TRBD2 for D (5 bases). Germline V CDR1 and CDR2: MDHEN, SYDVKM. The CDR3 has 12 amino acids. Trimming stripped 5 bases from V and 10 bases from J, with 12 bases between. The CDR3, as DNA: TGTGCCAGCAGTGGTGCGGGTGAGGAGCAGTTCTTC. Its protein product is CASSGAGEEQFF.

The chain combines TRBV7-9 with TRBJ2-2; 13 bases line up with TRBD2. The J segment lost 6 bases and the V segment lost 4 bases, leaving 5 bases of the junction unmatched. The CDR3 is 16 residues long. Germline assignment: CDR1 SEHNR and CDR2 FQNEAQ (reference sequence). CDR3 nucleotide sequence: TGTGCCAGCAGCTCCGGGACTAGCGGGATAGCCGGGGAGCTGTTTTTT. It codes for CASSSGTSGIAGELFF.

The chain recombines TRBV6-6 with TRBJ2-2; D call uncertain. Germline V gene lookup returns CDR1 MNHNY and CDR2 SVGAGI (reference sequence). Trimming left V 8 bases short and J 5 bases short, with 15 bases between. This CDR3 comprises 14 residues. The CDR3 DNA reads as TGTGCCAGCCTGGGCAGCGTCGGAACCGGGGAGCTGTTTTTT. It is translated as CASLGSVGTGELFF.

CDR3 in amino acids: CASSPGHANTGELFF. CDR3 DNA: TGTGCCAGCAGTCCCGGACACGCGAACACCGGGGAGCTGTTTTTT. The chain carries TRBV2 and TRBJ2-2; D might be TRBD1 (5 bases). V was pared by 5 bases and J by 0 bases, with 10 bases between. This CDR3 contains 15 residues. From germline, CDR1 is SNHLY and CDR2 FYNNEI.

The rearrangement uses TRBV7-2 and TRBJ2-2; no definite D call. Germline assignment: CDR1 SGHTA and CDR2 FQGNSA. V was clipped by 1 base and J by 7 bases, with 10 bases between them. The CDR3 runs to 14 residues. For the CDR3, the DNA is TGTGCCAGCAGCTTAGTCCGCGCCGACGGGGAGCTGTTTTTT. This gives the protein CASSLVRADGELFF.

V gene TRBV7-2 combines with J gene TRBJ1-6; D gene unclear. Germline CDR1 is SGHTA and CDR2 is FQGNSA. The CDR3 runs 16 residues. V was cut by 5 bases and J by 1 base, with 12 bases left in between. The CDR3 DNA is TGTGCCAGCAGCCCTCCCGGGCGGTCCTATAATTCACCCCTCCACTTT. Protein product: CASSPPGRSYNSPLHF.

The chain recombines TRBV28 with TRBJ1-6; the D gene is possibly TRBD1 (5 bases). Germline V gene sequence: CDR1 MDHEN, CDR2 SYDVKM. There are 17 residues in the CDR3. V was trimmed by 3 bases and J by 0 bases, leaving 12 bases between them. In DNA form, the CDR3 reads TGTGCCAGCAGTTTCCCCCCAGACAGCTCCTATAATTCACCCCTCCACTTT. Amino acid sequence: CASSFPPDSSYNSPLHF.

The J gene is TRBJ2-7, the V gene TRBV15; D might be TRBD2 (6 bases). Germline CDR1 reads LNHNV; CDR2 reads YYDKDF (reference sequence). This CDR3 has 16 residues. V dropped 3 bases and J dropped 0 bases, with 15 bases sitting between them. CDR3 amino acids: CATSRRTGTLSYEQYF. CDR3 sequence (DNA): TGTGCCACCAGCAGGCGAACCGGGACTCTCTCCTACGAGCAGTACTTC.

The V call is TRBV6-5, the J call TRBJ1-6, with 7 bases lining up with TRBD1. This CDR3 is 15 amino acids long. Germline CDR1 is MNHEY and CDR2 is SVGAGI. V lost 6 bases, J lost 9 bases, and 11 bases stayed unmatched. For the CDR3, the DNA is TGTGCCAGCAGCGGCGGAGGGGGCAGGAGTTCACCCCTCCACTTT. It yields the protein CASSGGGGRSSPLHF.

For the CDR3, the DNA is TGCGCCAGCAGCTTCAGCGGTGGTCGGGTTGAGCAGTTCTTC. Translation gives CASSFSGGRVEQFF. The chain couples TRBV5-1 to TRBJ2-1; possible D gene TRBD2, 5 bases. The CDR3 loop spans 14 amino acids. Germline loops: CDR1 SGHRS, CDR2 YFSETQ. The V end lost 2 bases, the J end lost 9 bases, and 15 bases lay between the germline ends.

The rearrangement links TRBV28 to TRBJ1-3; 7 bases map to TRBD1. Germline trimming cut 3 bases from V and 3 bases from J; bases unmatched to any gene: 8. CDR3 length equals 16 residues. Germline loops: CDR1 MDHEN, CDR2 SYDVKM. The CDR3 is CASSFVTGSGGNTIYF. CDR3 nucleotides: TGTGCCAGCAGTTTCGTGACAGGGAGTGGTGGAAACACCATATATTTT. The full variable domain, in which reference TRBV28 and TRBJ1-3 provide the parts outside the CDR3, is DVKVTQSSRYLVKRTGEKVFLECVQDMDHENMFWYRQDPGLGLRLIYFSYDVKMKEKGDIPEGYSVSREKKERFSLILESASTNQTSMYLCASSFVTGSGGNTIYFGEGSWLTVV.

The chain has TRBV2 and TRBJ1-5, with D unclear. Trimming shortened V by 6 bases and J by 2 bases, and 14 bases separated the two germline ends. Germline lookup yields CDR1 SNHLY and CDR2 FYNNEI. This CDR3 region has 15 residues. As DNA, the CDR3 is TGTGCCAGCAGCCTAGACGGCGGGGGCAATCAGCCCCAGCATTTT. The encoded protein is CASSLDGGGNQPQHF.

The rearrangement joins TRBV10-3 to TRBJ2-5, with TRBD2 matching over 8 bases. Germline CDR1 ENHRY, CDR2 SYGVKD. The CDR3 covers 15 residues. Trimming removed 3 bases from V and 1 base from J; junction bases left unmatched: 4. In DNA form, the CDR3 reads TGTGCCATCAGTGATCGGGGGGGTAGCCAAGAGACCCAGTACTTC. Translated: CAISDRGGSQETQYF.

The chain has TRBV5-1 and TRBJ2-2; TRBD1 matches at 7 bases. The CDR3 consists of 15 residues. The germline V gene has CDR1 SGHRS and CDR2 YFSETQ. V shed 5 bases and J 3 bases; nucleotides not matched to a gene: 7. The CDR3 spells CASRDGQADTGELFF. CDR3 in DNA: TGCGCCAGCAGAGACGGACAGGCCGACACCGGGGAGCTGTTTTTT.

This clone was found a few times. The chain combines TRBV30 with TRBJ1-2; 7 bases match TRBD1. The V and J ends lost 3 bases and 8 bases, in that order; junction bases with no gene match: 9. The CDR3 has 13 residues. Germline lookup yields CDR1 GTSNPN and CDR2 SVGIG (reference sequence). The CDR3 is CAWSPKGGGGYTF. The CDR3 nucleotides are TGTGCCTGGAGCCCTAAAGGGGGCGGGGGCTACACCTTC.

The chain combines TRBV28 with TRBJ1-5; D uncertain. V lost 1 base, J lost 3 bases, and 10 bases lay in between. This CDR3 has 15 amino acids. Germline V gene lookup returns CDR1 MDHEN and CDR2 SYDVKM. CDR3 amino acids: CASSLSTNYNQPQHF. DNA of the CDR3: TGTGCCAGCAGTTTATCGACAAATTACAATCAGCCCCAGCATTTT. The whole variable domain, remainder taken from reference TRBV28 and TRBJ1-5, is DVKVTQSSRYLVKRTGEKVFLECVQDMDHENMFWYRQDPGLGLRLIYFSYDVKMKEKGDIPEGYSVSREKKERFSLILESASTNQTSMYLCASSLSTNYNQPQHFGDGTRLSIL.

V is TRBV30 and J is TRBJ1-2, with 8 bases lining up with TRBD1. CDR1 GTSNPN and CDR2 SVGIG come from the germline V gene (reference sequence). The CDR3 extends over 13 amino acids. J gave up 8 bases and V 2 bases, and 7 bases lay outside the gene matches. CDR3 in amino acids: CAWSQGAAGGYTF. The DNA for the CDR3 is TGTGCCTGGAGTCAGGGGGCCGCTGGGGGCTACACCTTC.

V gene TRBV5-4 combines with J gene TRBJ2-2; TRBD1 matches at 9 bases. There are 16 residues in the CDR3. Germline V CDR1 and CDR2: SGHNT, YYREEE (reference sequence). Germline trimming cut 3 bases from V and 2 bases from J; bases unmatched to any gene: 5. The CDR3 DNA is TGTGCCAGCAGCTCCAACAGGGGGCTAAACACCGGGGAGCTGTTTTTT. Amino acid sequence: CASSSNRGLNTGELFF.

The chain is built from TRBV5-1 and TRBJ2-3; tentative D call: TRBD1 (7 bases). Between the trimmed V and J ends, which lost 4 bases and 1 base, there was a span of 13 bases. The CDR3 consists of 15 residues. CDR1 SGHRS and CDR2 YFSETQ come from the germline V gene. The CDR3 here is CASSESRGGTDTQYF. The CDR3 region has the DNA TGCGCCAGCAGCGAGTCCAGGGGGGGCACAGATACGCAGTATTTT.

The gene calls are TRBV27 and TRBJ1-5, with a tentative D call TRBD1 (5 bases). Trimming removed 0 bases from V and 0 bases from J, with 15 bases in between. Germline V CDR1 and CDR2: MNHEY, SMNVEV (reference sequence). CDR3 size: 18 residues. DNA for the CDR3: TGTGCCAGCAGTTTATCGGCAAGGGGCCGATATAGCAATCAGCCCCAGCATTTT. Translation gives CASSLSARGRYSNQPQHF.

The rearrangement links TRBV7-9 to TRBJ2-3; no clear D gene. Germline V CDR1 and CDR2: SEHNR, FQNEAQ (reference sequence). This CDR3 comprises 9 residues. V shed 6 bases and J shed 6 bases, with 1 base lying between them. CDR3 in DNA: TGTGCCAGCAGTGATACGCAGTATTTT. This gives the protein CASSDTQYF.

This sequence joins TRBV20-1 and TRBJ2-1; no reliable D call. Trimming removed 5 bases from V and 5 bases from J, with 7 bases in between. Germline V gene sequence: CDR1 DFQATT, CDR2 SNEGSKA (reference sequence). The CDR3 contains 11 residues. CDR3 sequence: CSASAHNEQFF. The CDR3 nucleotides are TGCAGTGCTTCCGCCCACAATGAGCAGTTCTTC.